The present entry profiles one T cell receptor beta chain with its context. The antigen remains undetermined. V was trimmed by 3 bases and J by 3 bases, leaving 12 bases between them. Germline loops: CDR1 LNHDA, CDR2 SQIVND (reference sequence). The CDR3 length is 15 residues. This sample was included in a study of shared clonotypes between healthy human individuals. Across the study: The people who gave samples were a couple of women and three men aged 18 to 49. Points from the study as a whole: Rarefaction indicated that sorted-subset sequencing remained incomplete although depth was large. The authors sampled blood alone, and tissue repertoires likely differ.

In the original processing: ImmunoSEQ yielded junction-only sequences lacking quality scores, so filtering differed. The method was immunoSEQ multiplex PCR; TCRdb's version includes in-frame clones alone and lacks a portion of them. V and J calls plus clone size are reproduced from that table; the DNA served to infer D and trimming. The repertoire holds about 2.5 million clones, with 85% to 95% as singletons. The TCR originated in a man aged 18-30 years in good health. Some clones in this sample may be carry-over from other donors' samples. The sample comprised naive CD4+ T cells from PBMCs. Subset denoted: CD45RA+ positively selected. The chain links TRBV19 to TRBJ1-5; possible D gene TRBD1, 5 bases. The CDR3 coding sequence is TGTGCCAGTAGTATCTGGGGCAGATTCAATCAGCCCCAGCATTTT. The encoded protein is CASSIWGRFNQPQHF.